Below are 18 T cell receptor beta chains sequenced from a single sample in a study of blood T cell repertoires in COVID-19. Produced via immunoSEQ multiplex PCR; TCRdb's table is partial and in-frame only. The data show 90,000 to 120,000 clones, approximately 89% seen once. The sample taken for sequencing was peripheral blood. The receptors originated from a man in his forties or fifties with active or convalescent COVID-19.

This chain connects TRBV24-1 to TRBJ1-2; D is perhaps TRBD1 (6 bases). V was clipped by 7 bases and J by 2 bases, with 16 bases between them. Per germline, CDR1 KGHDR and CDR2 SFDVKD. The CDR3 sequence is 15 residues long. The CDR3 region has the DNA TGTGCCACCAGGGGAAAGGGGGAAAGGAACTATGGCTACACCTTC. Protein sequence: CATRGKGERNYGYTF.

This rearrangement joins TRBV19 to TRBJ1-5, with D perhaps matching TRBD1 (5 bases). Germline V gives CDR1 LNHDA, CDR2 SQIVND (reference sequence). The V end was cut by 8 bases, the J end by 7 bases, with 18 bases between. CDR3 length: 14 residues. The CDR3 DNA is TGTGCCAGTGGGACTCCCGAATTGGGGCAGCCCCAGCATTTT. Its translation is CASGTPELGQPQHF. Variable domain in full (rest from reference TRBV19 and TRBJ1-5): DGGITQSPKYLFRKEGQNVTLSCEQNLNHDAMYWYRQDPGQGLRLIYYSQIVNDFQKGDIAEGYSVSREKKESFPLTVTSAQKNPTAFYLCASGTPELGQPQHFGDGTRLSIL.

The chain couples TRBV2 to TRBJ1-1; TRBD1 agrees at 7 bases. The V and J ends lost 7 bases and 12 bases, in that order; junction bases with no gene match: 17. Germline CDR1 reads SNHLY; CDR2 reads FYNNEI. The CDR3 spans 14 residues. The CDR3 region is CASTDDRAYLRPFF. The CDR3 coding sequence is TGTGCCAGCACTGATGACAGGGCCTACCTGCGTCCTTTCTTT.

The chain couples TRBV4-3 to TRBJ1-1; 7 nucleotides align to TRBD1. This CDR3 is 14 amino acids long. Per the germline V gene, CDR1 is LGHNA and CDR2 is YSLEER. V was clipped by 0 bases and J by 10 bases; unmatched bases: 8. This CDR3 is CASSQDTGDGLAFF. Here the CDR3 DNA reads TGCGCCAGCAGCCAAGACACAGGGGATGGGTTAGCTTTCTTT.

The J gene is TRBJ2-5, the V gene TRBV12-3 or TRBV12-4; TRBD2 is a possible D gene (6 bases). CDR3 size: 13 residues. V dropped 4 bases and J dropped 5 bases, with 11 bases sitting between them. The CDR3 DNA reads TGTGCCAGCAGTTCAGGACGGGGGGAGACCCAGTACTTC. Its translation is CASSSGRGETQYF.

This clone was picked up one time. V is TRBV19 and J is TRBJ2-6; D unclear. The germline gives CDR1 LNHDA, CDR2 SQIVND (reference sequence). Deletions cut 3 bases from V and 0 bases from J, with 9 bases between. The length of the CDR3 is 16 residues. Here the CDR3 DNA reads TGTGCCAGTAGTATCTTCGCAGGCTCTGGGGCCAACGTCCTGACTTTC. Amino acids: CASSIFAGSGANVLTF. The full variable domain, its missing parts supplied by reference TRBV19 and TRBJ2-6, is DGGITQSPKYLFRKEGQNVTLSCEQNLNHDAMYWYRQDPGQGLRLIYYSQIVNDFQKGDIAEGYSVSREKKESFPLTVTSAQKNPTAFYLCASSIFAGSGANVLTFGAGSRLTVL.

CDR3 DNA: TGCGCCAGCAGCGGACAGGGGAGTGGGTCTAACTCAAATCAGCCCCAGCATTTT. Encoded protein: CASSGQGSGSNSNQPQHF. The V and J genes are TRBV4-1 and TRBJ1-5, with 9 bases identical to TRBD1. Germline-derived CDR1 and CDR2 are MGHRA and YSYEKL. The CDR3 is 18 residues long. The V gene end was trimmed by 5 bases and the J gene end by 4 bases; junction bases not matched to a gene: 15.

The chain employs TRBV4-3 and TRBJ2-7; 9 bases are a match to TRBD1. Germline assignment: CDR1 LGHNA and CDR2 YSLEER. This CDR3 is 15 amino acids long. V lost 1 base, J lost 1 base, and 2 bases stayed unmatched. CDR3 protein: CASSQVTGGSYEQYF. The CDR3 nucleotides are TGCGCCAGCAGCCAAGTGACAGGGGGTTCCTACGAGCAGTACTTC.

This clone was observed once. The rearrangement links TRBV7-9 to TRBJ2-1, with TRBD2 identical over 8 bases. This CDR3 has 15 residues. V lost 2 bases and J lost 8; bases outside the gene matches: 8. Germline loops: CDR1 SEHNR, CDR2 FQNEAQ (reference sequence). The CDR3 sequence is CASSLHGRAEDEQFF. The CDR3 bases are TGTGCCAGCAGCTTACACGGGAGGGCCGAAGATGAGCAGTTCTTC.

The chain employs TRBV12-3 or TRBV12-4 and TRBJ1-4, with no clear D. This CDR3 is built from 12 residues. V lost 2 bases and J 4 bases, leaving 2 bases between the germline ends. Here the CDR3 reads CASSLLNEKLFF. Here the CDR3 DNA reads TGTGCCAGCAGTTTACTTAATGAAAAACTGTTTTTT.

The rearrangement uses TRBV7-9 and TRBJ1-1; D may be TRBD1 (5 bases). The CDR3 has 14 amino acids. The V and J ends lost 1 base and 13 bases respectively, with 19 bases between them. Germline V CDR1 and CDR2: SEHNR, FQNEAQ (reference sequence). CDR3 in amino acids: CASSLEGDREAFFF. The DNA for the CDR3 is TGTGCCAGCAGCTTAGAAGGGGATAGGGAAGCTTTTTTCTTT.

This clone was counted only a few times. The chain joins TRBV12-3 or TRBV12-4 to TRBJ1-2; D remains ambiguous. Trimming stripped 5 bases from V and 3 bases from J, with 10 bases between. This CDR3 has 13 amino acids. For the CDR3, the DNA is TGTGCCAGCAGTGCCGGTGAATACTATGGCTACACCTTC. This translates into CASSAGEYYGYTF.

The chain is built from TRBV7-6 and TRBJ1-1; D might be TRBD1 (5 bases). Germline CDR1 and CDR2: SGHVS and FNYEAQ. The CDR3 runs 15 residues. V was shortened by 3 bases and J by 6 bases, with 17 bases between the two germline ends. The CDR3 nucleotides are TGTGCCAGCAGCTTCTCGCAGGGCTATAGTGCTGAAGCTTTCTTT. Amino acid sequence: CASSFSQGYSAEAFF.

The chain joins TRBV19 to TRBJ1-2; D is possibly TRBD1 (5 bases). The CDR3 consists of 12 residues. From germline, CDR1 is LNHDA and CDR2 SQIVND (reference sequence). V dropped 3 bases and J dropped 8 bases, with 10 bases sitting between them. The CDR3 sequence: CASSMGRWGYTF. The DNA for the CDR3 is TGTGCCAGTAGTATGGGGCGGTGGGGCTACACCTTC.

This rearrangement joins TRBV24-1 to TRBJ2-1; D is unresolved. Germline V gene sequence: CDR1 KGHDR, CDR2 SFDVKD. The CDR3 consists of 11 residues. With 5 bases removed from V and 15 bases from J, the gap between germline ends came to 13 bases. CDR3 protein: CATSVQDHWFF. CDR3 sequence (DNA): TGTGCCACCAGTGTCCAGGATCATTGGTTCTTC.

V gene TRBV4-1 combines with J gene TRBJ2-4; possibly TRBD1 for D (5 bases). This CDR3 has 17 amino acids. Trimming removed 4 bases from V and 0 bases from J, with 16 bases in between. Germline-derived CDR1 and CDR2 are MGHRA and YSYEKL. In nucleotides, the CDR3 is TGCGCCAGCAGCCTCCCTTCGGGTGGGGCAGCCAAAAACATTCAGTACTTC. It yields the protein CASSLPSGGAAKNIQYF.

The rearrangement joins TRBV10-2 to TRBJ1-6; 9 bases line up with TRBD1. This CDR3 is 12 amino acids long. V gave up 8 bases and J gave up 11 bases; unmatched junction bases: 4. Germline V gene sequence: CDR1 WSHSY, CDR2 SAAADI. CDR3 region: CASRDREAPLHF. For the CDR3, the DNA is TGCGCCAGCCGGGACAGGGAAGCACCCCTCCACTTT.

This chain connects TRBV11-2 to TRBJ1-1; D call uncertain. The V end was cut by 3 bases, the J end by 5 bases, with 10 bases between. This CDR3 contains 13 residues. Germline-derived CDR1 and CDR2 are SGHAT and FQNNGV. The CDR3 loop reads CASSFQWATEAFF. The CDR3, as DNA: TGTGCCAGCAGCTTCCAATGGGCTACTGAAGCTTTCTTT.